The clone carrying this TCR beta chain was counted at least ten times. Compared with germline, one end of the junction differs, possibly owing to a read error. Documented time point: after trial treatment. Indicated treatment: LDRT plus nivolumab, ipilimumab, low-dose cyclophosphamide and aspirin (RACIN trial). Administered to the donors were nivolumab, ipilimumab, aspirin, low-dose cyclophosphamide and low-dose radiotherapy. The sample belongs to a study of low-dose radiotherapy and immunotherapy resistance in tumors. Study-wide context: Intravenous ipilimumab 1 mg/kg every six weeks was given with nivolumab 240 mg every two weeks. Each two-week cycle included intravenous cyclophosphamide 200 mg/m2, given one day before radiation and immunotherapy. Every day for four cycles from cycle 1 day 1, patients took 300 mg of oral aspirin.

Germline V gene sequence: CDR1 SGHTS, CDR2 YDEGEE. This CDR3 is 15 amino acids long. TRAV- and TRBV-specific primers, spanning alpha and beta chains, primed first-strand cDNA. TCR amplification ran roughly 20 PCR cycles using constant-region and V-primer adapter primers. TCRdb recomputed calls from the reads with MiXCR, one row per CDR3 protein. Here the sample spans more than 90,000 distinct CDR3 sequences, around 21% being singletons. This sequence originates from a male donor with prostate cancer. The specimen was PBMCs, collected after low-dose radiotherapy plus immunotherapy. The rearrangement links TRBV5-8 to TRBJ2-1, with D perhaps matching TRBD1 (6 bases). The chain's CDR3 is CASSPQGIGHNEQFF. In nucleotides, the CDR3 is TGCGCCAGCAGCCCCCAGGGGATCGGCCACAATGAGCAGTTCTTC. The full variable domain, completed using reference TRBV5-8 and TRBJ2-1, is EAGVTQSPTHLIKTRGQQATLRCSPISGHTSVYWYQQALGLGLQFLLWYDEGEERNRGNFPPRFSGRQFPNYSSELNVNALELEDSALYLCASSPQGIGHNEQFFGPGTRLTVL.